This TCR beta chain is drawn from a study of blood T cell repertoires in COVID-19. Across the whole study: Samples came from the United States, Italy and Spain, spanning acute and convalescent COVID-19. Sample material is recorded as cDNA or gDNA derived from T cells, B-cell-depleted T cells, or PBMCs.

V was trimmed by 1 base and J by 4 bases, leaving 5 bases between them. CDR3 length: 13 amino acids. Germline V gene data show CDR1 as WNHNN and CDR2 as SYGVQD (reference sequence). The authors' processing: Reference gene primer amplification in the assay estimated nucleated cell counts. Data came from immunoSEQ multiplex PCR; TCRdb stores just in-frame clones and leaves some out. D and trimming were read from the DNA, whereas the V and J calls and clone size are those reported in that table. The repertoire has under 35,000 clones, around 89% of them found once; the top ten carry 10%. Material for sequencing was peripheral blood. This TCR derives from a man in his sixties with acute or convalescent COVID-19. J is TRBJ1-5 and V is TRBV10-1; D is unresolved. The CDR3 protein is CASSEWENQPQHF. In nucleotides, the CDR3 is TGCGCCAGCAGTGAGTGGGAGAATCAGCCCCAGCATTTT.